The 10 T cell receptor beta chains given below trace back to one sample, sequenced in a study of control samples from healthy donors and cancer patients. Clones were sequenced by immunoSEQ multiplex PCR, and TCRdb holds only the in-frame ones, with some missing. This sample carries 160,000 or so clones, 94% of them seen once, and the ten largest clones take about 8.5%. The sample taken for sequencing was blood. Receptors were obtained from a woman in her 40s in good health.

The chain joins TRBV12-5 to TRBJ1-5; unclear D gene. Trimming cost V 3 bases and J 7 bases, with 19 bases left between them. The length of the CDR3 is 16 residues. In germline, CDR1 is LGHNT, CDR2 FRNRAP. The CDR3 spells CASGFDRTLGEQPQHF. DNA of the CDR3: TGTGCTAGTGGTTTCGATCGGACTTTAGGAGAGCAGCCCCAGCATTTT.

In its sample, this clone was seen once. The junction departs from the called germline gene at one end, perhaps through a read error. The chain recombines TRBV30 with TRBJ2-7, with D unresolved. This CDR3 region has 12 residues. CDR1 is GTSNPN and CDR2 is SVGIG in the germline V gene (reference sequence). The CDR3 protein is CAWGVARNEQYF. In DNA, the CDR3 is TGTGCCTGGGGTGTGGCGAGGAACGAGCAGTACTTC.

The gene calls are TRBV11-2 and TRBJ1-2; possible D gene TRBD1, 5 bases. The CDR3 runs 15 residues. Per germline, CDR1 SGHAT and CDR2 FQNNGV. Trimming cost V 1 base and J 0 bases, with 9 bases left between them. The CDR3: CASSLVTVPNYGYTF. CDR3 coding DNA: TGTGCCAGCAGCTTAGTGACAGTTCCTAACTATGGCTACACCTTC.

The chain employs TRBV11-2 and TRBJ2-1; either TRBD1 or TRBD2 may supply D (5 bases each). The CDR3 is 15 amino acids. V was cut by 7 bases and J by 0 bases, with 13 bases left in between. The germline CDR1 and CDR2 sequences are SGHAT and FQNNGV. CDR3 loop: CASTGQRGSYNEQFF. In DNA form, the CDR3 reads TGTGCCAGCACGGGCCAGAGGGGCTCCTACAATGAGCAGTTCTTC.

The rearrangement uses TRBV6-2 or TRBV6-3 and TRBJ1-2; unclear D gene. The V and J ends lost 2 bases and 1 base respectively, with 17 bases between them. Germline lookup yields CDR1 MNHEY and CDR2 SVGEGT. The CDR3 covers 17 residues. This CDR3 reads CASSYGRRYSDNYGYTF. Written as DNA, the CDR3 is TGTGCCAGCAGTTACGGTCGTCGGTATTCCGATAACTATGGCTACACCTTC.

The chain is built from TRBV6-2 or TRBV6-3 and TRBJ1-2; D gene ambiguous. Deletions cut 5 bases from V and 8 bases from J, with 18 bases between. Germline V lookup: CDR1 MNHEY, CDR2 SVGEGT. CDR3 length: 14 residues. CDR3 protein: CASSVTFSSEGYTF. The CDR3 region has the DNA TGTGCCAGCAGTGTTACCTTCAGTTCAGAGGGCTACACCTTC.

The V call is TRBV27, the J call TRBJ1-2; 8 nucleotides agree with TRBD1. This CDR3 is built from 14 residues. Germline values: CDR1 MNHEY, CDR2 SMNVEV (reference sequence). Trimming took 0 bases from V and 6 from J; bases not matched to a gene: 3. CDR3 DNA sequence: TGTGCCAGCAGTTTATCGGTACAGGGGGATGGCTACACCTTC. Its translation: CASSLSVQGDGYTF.

The chain has TRBV6-5 and TRBJ2-1, with TRBD2 matching 8 bases. This CDR3 has 15 residues. The J segment lost 1 base and the V segment lost 10 bases, leaving 9 bases of the junction unmatched. Germline V gives CDR1 MNHEY, CDR2 SVGAGI. DNA of the CDR3: TGTGCCACTTCTAGCGGGTTTTGGTCCTACAATGAGCAGTTCTTC. Protein product: CATSSGFWSYNEQFF.

This chain links TRBV7-2 with TRBJ1-1; 8 bases are shared with TRBD1. The germline V gene has CDR1 SGHTA and CDR2 FQGNSA. The CDR3 has 15 amino acids. Germline trimming cut 5 bases from V and 2 bases from J; bases unmatched to any gene: 7. This CDR3 reads CASSRRTGLNTEAFF. CDR3 coding DNA: TGTGCCAGCAGCAGACGGACAGGGCTCAACACTGAAGCTTTCTTT.

The V call is TRBV4-2, the J call TRBJ1-3; D gene ambiguous. V dropped 2 bases and J dropped 0 bases, with 5 bases sitting between them. The V gene's germline CDR1 is LGHNA and CDR2 YNFKEQ. This CDR3 contains 14 residues. This CDR3 reads CASSQRPSGNTIYF. The CDR3 DNA follows: TGTGCCAGCAGCCAAAGGCCCTCTGGAAACACCATATATTTT.